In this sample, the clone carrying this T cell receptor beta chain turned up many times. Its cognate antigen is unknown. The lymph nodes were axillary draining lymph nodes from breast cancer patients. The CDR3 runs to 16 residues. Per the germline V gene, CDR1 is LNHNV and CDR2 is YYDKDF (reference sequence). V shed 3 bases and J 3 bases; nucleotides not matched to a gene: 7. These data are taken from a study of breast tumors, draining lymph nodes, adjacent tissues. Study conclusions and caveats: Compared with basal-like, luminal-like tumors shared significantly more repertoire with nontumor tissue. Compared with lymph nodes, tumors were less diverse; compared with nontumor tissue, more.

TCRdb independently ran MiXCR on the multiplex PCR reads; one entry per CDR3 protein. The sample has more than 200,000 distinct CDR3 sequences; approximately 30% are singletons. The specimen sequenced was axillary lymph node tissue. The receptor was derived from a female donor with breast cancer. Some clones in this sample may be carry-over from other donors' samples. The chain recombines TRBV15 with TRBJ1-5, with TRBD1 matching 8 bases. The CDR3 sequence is CATSSGQGRNNQPQHF. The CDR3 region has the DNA TGTGCCACCAGCAGCGGACAGGGTAGGAACAATCAGCCCCAGCATTTT.